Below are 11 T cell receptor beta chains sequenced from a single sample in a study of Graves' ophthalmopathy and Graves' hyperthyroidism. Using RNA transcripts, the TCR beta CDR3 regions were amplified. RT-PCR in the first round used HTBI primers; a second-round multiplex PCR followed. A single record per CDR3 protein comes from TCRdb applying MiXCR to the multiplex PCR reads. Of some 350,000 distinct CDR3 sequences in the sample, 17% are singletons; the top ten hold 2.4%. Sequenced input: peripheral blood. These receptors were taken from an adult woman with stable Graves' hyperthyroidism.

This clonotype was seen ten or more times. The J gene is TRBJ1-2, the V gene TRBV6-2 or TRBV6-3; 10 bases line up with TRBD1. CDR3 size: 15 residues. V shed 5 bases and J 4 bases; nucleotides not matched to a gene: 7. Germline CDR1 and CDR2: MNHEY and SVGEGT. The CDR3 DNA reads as TGTGCCAGCAGTAGGCCGGGACAGGGGTCCTATGGCTACACCTTC. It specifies CASSRPGQGSYGYTF.

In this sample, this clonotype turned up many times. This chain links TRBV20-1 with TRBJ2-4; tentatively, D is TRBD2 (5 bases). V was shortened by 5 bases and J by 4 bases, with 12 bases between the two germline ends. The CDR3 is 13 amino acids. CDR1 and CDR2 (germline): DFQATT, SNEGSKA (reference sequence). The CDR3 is CSAGSPPKNIQYF. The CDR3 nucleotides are TGCAGTGCTGGGAGTCCGCCTAAAAACATTCAGTACTTC.

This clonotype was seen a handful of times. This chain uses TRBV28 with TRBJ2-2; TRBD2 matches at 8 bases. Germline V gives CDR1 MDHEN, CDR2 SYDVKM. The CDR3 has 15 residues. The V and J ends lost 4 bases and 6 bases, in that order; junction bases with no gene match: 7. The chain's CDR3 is CASSSPPGGSGELFF. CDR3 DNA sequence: TGTGCCAGCAGTTCCCCTCCGGGAGGGTCCGGGGAGCTGTTTTTT.

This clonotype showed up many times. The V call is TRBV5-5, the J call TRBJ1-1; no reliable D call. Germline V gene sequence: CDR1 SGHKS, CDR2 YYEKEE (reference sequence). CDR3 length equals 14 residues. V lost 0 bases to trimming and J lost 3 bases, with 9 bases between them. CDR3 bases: TGTGCCAGCAGCTTGGTCCTGAGGGACACTGAAGCTTTCTTT. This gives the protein CASSLVLRDTEAFF.

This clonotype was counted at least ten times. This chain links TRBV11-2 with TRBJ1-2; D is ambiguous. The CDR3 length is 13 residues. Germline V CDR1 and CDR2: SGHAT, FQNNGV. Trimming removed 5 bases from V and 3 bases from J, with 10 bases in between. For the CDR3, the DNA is TGTGCCAGCAGCCCTAAGTTGGACTATGGCTACACCTTC. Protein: CASSPKLDYGYTF.

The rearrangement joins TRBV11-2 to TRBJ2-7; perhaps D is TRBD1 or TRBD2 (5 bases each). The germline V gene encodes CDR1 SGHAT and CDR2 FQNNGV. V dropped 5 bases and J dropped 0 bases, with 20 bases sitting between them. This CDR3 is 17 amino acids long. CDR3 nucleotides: TGTGCCAGCAGCCCTATCGCGAGGGGACGGAGCTCCTACGAGCAGTACTTC. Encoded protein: CASSPIARGRSSYEQYF.

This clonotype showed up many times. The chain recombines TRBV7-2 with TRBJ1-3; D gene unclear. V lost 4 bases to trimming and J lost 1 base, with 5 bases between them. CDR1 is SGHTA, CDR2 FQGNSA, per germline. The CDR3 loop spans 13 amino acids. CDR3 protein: CASSSESGNTIYF. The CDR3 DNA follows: TGTGCCAGCAGCTCCGAGTCTGGAAACACCATATATTTT.

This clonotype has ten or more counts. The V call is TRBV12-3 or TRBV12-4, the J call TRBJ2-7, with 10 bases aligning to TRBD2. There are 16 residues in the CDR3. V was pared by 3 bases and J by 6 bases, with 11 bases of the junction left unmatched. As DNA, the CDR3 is TGTGCCAGCAGTTTTAGGTCTAGCGGGAGCACTAGCGAGCAGTACTTC. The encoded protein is CASSFRSSGSTSEQYF.

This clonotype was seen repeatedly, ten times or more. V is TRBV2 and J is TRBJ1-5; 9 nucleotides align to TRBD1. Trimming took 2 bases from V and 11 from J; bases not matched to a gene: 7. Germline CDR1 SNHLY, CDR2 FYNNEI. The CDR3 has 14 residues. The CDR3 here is CASSELQGAKAQHF. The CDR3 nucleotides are TGTGCCAGCAGTGAATTACAGGGGGCGAAGGCCCAGCATTTT.

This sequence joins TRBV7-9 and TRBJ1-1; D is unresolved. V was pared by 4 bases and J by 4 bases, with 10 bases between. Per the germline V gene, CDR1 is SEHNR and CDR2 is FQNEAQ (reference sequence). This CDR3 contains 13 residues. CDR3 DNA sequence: TGTGCCAGCAGCTCCTCACCCAGCACTGAAGCTTTCTTT. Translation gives CASSSSPSTEAFF. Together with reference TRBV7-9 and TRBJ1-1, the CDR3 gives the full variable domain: DTGVSQNPRHKITKRGQNVTFRCDPISEHNRLYWYRQTLGQGPEFLTYFQNEAQLEKSRLLSDRFSAERPKGSFSTLEIQRTEQGDSAMYLCASSSSPSTEAFFGQGTRLTVV.

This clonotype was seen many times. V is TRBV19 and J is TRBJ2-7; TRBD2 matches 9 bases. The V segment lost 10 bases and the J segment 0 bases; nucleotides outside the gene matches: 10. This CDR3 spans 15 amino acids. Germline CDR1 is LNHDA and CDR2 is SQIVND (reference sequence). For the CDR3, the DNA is TGTGCCACCCGGCATTGGCGGGAGGGCTCCTACGAGCAGTACTTC. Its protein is CATRHWREGSYEQYF.